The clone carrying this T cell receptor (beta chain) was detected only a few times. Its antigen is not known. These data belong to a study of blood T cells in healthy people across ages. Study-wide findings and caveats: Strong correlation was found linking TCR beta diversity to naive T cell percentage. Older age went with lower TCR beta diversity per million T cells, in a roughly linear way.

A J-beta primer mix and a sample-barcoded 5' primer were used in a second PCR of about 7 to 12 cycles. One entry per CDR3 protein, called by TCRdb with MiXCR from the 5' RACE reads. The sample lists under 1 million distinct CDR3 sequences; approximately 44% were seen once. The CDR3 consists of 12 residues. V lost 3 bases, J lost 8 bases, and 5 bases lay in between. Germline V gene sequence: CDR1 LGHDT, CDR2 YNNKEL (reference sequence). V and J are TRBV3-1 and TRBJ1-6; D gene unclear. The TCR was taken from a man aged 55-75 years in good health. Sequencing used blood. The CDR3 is CASSHLDSPLHF. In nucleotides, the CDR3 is TGTGCCAGCAGCCATTTGGATTCACCCCTCCACTTT.